One and the same sample provided the 21 T cell receptor beta chains below, sequenced in a study of blood T cells in healthy people across ages. A sample-barcoded 5' primer and a J-beta primer mix were used in a second PCR of roughly 7 to 11 cycles. One entry per CDR3 protein, called by TCRdb with MiXCR from the 5' RACE reads. Found here are 780,000 or so distinct CDR3 sequences, about 56% of them singletons; the top ten hold 20% to 30%. Sequencing was done on a sample of blood. The receptors shown here come from a man in his forties in good health.

The V call is TRBV7-6, the J call TRBJ2-7, with TRBD2 identical over 8 bases. Per germline, CDR1 SGHVS and CDR2 FNYEAQ. The CDR3 spans 15 residues. Trimming at V came to 3 bases and at J to 2 bases, leaving 6 bases not matched to a gene. The CDR3: CASSFGREGTYEQYF. As DNA, the CDR3 is TGTGCCAGCAGCTTCGGTCGGGAGGGAACCTACGAGCAGTACTTC.

The chain combines TRBV13 with TRBJ2-2; D remains ambiguous. This CDR3 has 13 amino acids. Germline values: CDR1 PRHDT, CDR2 FYEKMQ (reference sequence). The V end lost 5 bases, the J end lost 6 bases, and 10 bases lay between the germline ends. The CDR3 nucleotides read TGTGCCAGCAGCGCCTCTGTTGCCGGGGAGCTGTTTTTT. It codes for CASSASVAGELFF.

The chain is built from TRBV6-1 and TRBJ2-4, with D hard to call. This CDR3 is 13 amino acids long. Deletions cut 8 bases from V and 0 bases from J, with 8 bases between. Germline CDR1 is MNHNS and CDR2 is SASEGT. The CDR3 sequence is CASGELAKNIQYF. CDR3 nucleotides: TGTGCCAGCGGGGAACTAGCCAAAAACATTCAGTACTTC.

This clonotype was picked up a small number of times. The chain is built from TRBV7-9 and TRBJ2-7; D assignment may be TRBD1 or TRBD2 (5 bases each). The germline V and J ends were trimmed by 8 bases and 4 bases, with 18 bases remaining between them. Germline CDR1 is SEHNR and CDR2 is FQNEAQ (reference sequence). The CDR3 runs 14 residues. Written as DNA, the CDR3 is TGTGCCAGCTTGGGGGAAGGGAATTGGTACGAGCAGTACTTC. Amino acids: CASLGEGNWYEQYF. The variable domain in full, with the rest retrieved from reference TRBV7-9 and TRBJ2-7, is DTGVSQNPRHKITKRGQNVTFRCDPISEHNRLYWYRQTLGQGPEFLTYFQNEAQLEKSRLLSDRFSAERPKGSFSTLEIQRTEQGDSAMYLCASLGEGNWYEQYFGPGTRLTVT.

This clonotype was detected many times. The rearrangement links TRBV9 to TRBJ2-3, with D maybe TRBD2 (6 bases). CDR1 is SGDLS, CDR2 YYNGEE, per germline. The CDR3 runs 11 residues. With 2 bases removed from V and 8 bases from J, the gap between germline ends came to 6 bases. The CDR3 loop is CASSVGGTQYF. CDR3 bases: TGTGCCAGCAGCGTGGGAGGTACGCAGTATTTT.

This sequence joins TRBV20-1 and TRBJ2-7; TRBD1 might be the D (5 bases). V was trimmed by 4 bases and J by 7 bases, leaving 17 bases between them. Germline V lookup: CDR1 DFQATT, CDR2 SNEGSKA (reference sequence). This CDR3 spans 13 amino acids. The CDR3: CSAIRGIRNEQYF. The CDR3 DNA follows: TGCAGTGCTATAAGGGGAATCAGAAATGAGCAGTACTTC.

This clonotype occurred once. The chain is built from TRBV5-1 and TRBJ2-7; D is unclear. Judging by the DNA end, TRBJ2-5 fits better; the J call may be wrong. Looked up from germline, CDR1 is SGHRS and CDR2 is YFSETQ. The CDR3 is made up of 12 amino acids. The CDR3 sequence is CASSGDEETQYF. CDR3 nucleotide sequence: TGCGCCAGCAGTGGTGATGAGGAGACCCAGTACTTC.

This clonotype occurred once. The chain joins TRBV7-2 to TRBJ2-1; weak D call: TRBD2 (5 bases). Trimming cost V 1 base and J 4 bases, with 11 bases left between them. The germline CDR1 and CDR2 sequences are SGHTA and FQGNSA. The CDR3 contains 15 residues. The CDR3: CASSLGPGKYNEQFF. The CDR3 DNA reads TGTGCCAGCAGCTTAGGTCCGGGGAAATACAATGAGCAGTTCTTC.

The CDR3 nucleotides read TGTGCCAGCAGCCCCGCATTAGCTTACAATGAGCAGTTCTTC. It encodes CASSPALAYNEQFF. The chain carries TRBV14 and TRBJ2-1, with D uncertain. With 4 bases removed from V and 4 bases from J, the gap between germline ends came to 11 bases. Germline lookup yields CDR1 SGHDN and CDR2 FVKESK. The CDR3 covers 14 residues.

The CDR3 reads CASMEGGSSEQYF. The CDR3 DNA is TGTGCCAGCATGGAAGGGGGGAGTAGCGAGCAGTACTTC. V and J are TRBV7-9 and TRBJ2-7; the D gene could be TRBD1 or TRBD2 (6 bases each). Germline CDR1 SEHNR, CDR2 FQNEAQ (reference sequence). V was trimmed by 7 bases and J by 6 bases, leaving 16 bases between them. This CDR3 is 13 amino acids long.

This chain connects TRBV2 to TRBJ1-1, with 11 bases fitting TRBD1. CDR3 size: 14 residues. Germline lookup yields CDR1 SNHLY and CDR2 FYNNEI. The junction had 9 bases not matched to a gene; V was cut back by 11 bases and J by 4 bases. The CDR3 reads CAQRTGGTTTEAFF. DNA for the CDR3: TGTGCCCAAAGGACAGGGGGCACGACCACTGAAGCTTTCTTT. The full variable domain, rest sourced from reference TRBV2 and TRBJ1-1, is EPEVTQTPSHQVTQMGQEVILRCVPISNHLYFYWYRQILGQKVEFLVSFYNNEISEKSEIFDDQFSVERPDGSNFTLKIRSTKLEDSAMYFCAQRTGGTTTEAFFGQGTRLTVV.

The gene calls are TRBV5-1 and TRBJ1-1, with 7 positions matching TRBD1. This CDR3 comprises 20 residues. The V gene end was trimmed by 1 base and the J gene end by 6 bases; junction bases not matched to a gene: 24. Per the germline V gene, CDR1 is SGHRS and CDR2 is YFSETQ. CDR3 region: CASSLTHRRQGNLLGAEAFF. CDR3 DNA sequence: TGCGCCAGCAGCTTGACCCACCGCAGACAGGGAAACCTTTTGGGCGCTGAAGCTTTCTTT.

The chain carries TRBV3-1 and TRBJ2-3; D unresolved. CDR3 length: 11 amino acids. Germline assignment: CDR1 LGHDT and CDR2 YNNKEL (reference sequence). With 4 bases removed from V and 9 bases from J, the gap between germline ends came to 8 bases. In DNA form, the CDR3 reads TGTGCCAGCAGCCGGGCCCAAACGCAGTATTTT. This codes for CASSRAQTQYF.

This clonotype has only a few counts. The V call is TRBV7-2, the J call TRBJ2-4; a weak D match, TRBD2 (6 bases). The CDR3 contains 17 residues. CDR1 is SGHTA, CDR2 FQGNSA, per germline. V gave up 2 bases and J gave up 0 bases, with 14 bases separating them. CDR3 sequence: CASSLSGGAVAKNIQYF. The CDR3 nucleotides are TGTGCCAGCAGCTTATCAGGCGGGGCAGTAGCCAAAAACATTCAGTACTTC.

The rearrangement joins TRBV7-9 to TRBJ2-5, with 7 bases fitting TRBD1. The CDR3 runs to 18 residues. Looked up from germline, CDR1 is SEHNR and CDR2 is FQNEAQ (reference sequence). Trimming took 7 bases from V and 4 from J; bases not matched to a gene: 21. CDR3 in DNA: TGTGCCAGCACCCAACCCACACTACAGGGGTACATAGTAGAGACCCAGTACTTC. Translated, it gives CASTQPTLQGYIVETQYF.

This clonotype has more than one count but fewer than ten. This rearrangement joins TRBV28 to TRBJ1-6; no clear D. Trimming took off 6 bases at V and 10 bases at J, with 10 bases between the two ends. There are 12 residues in the CDR3. CDR1 and CDR2 from the germline V gene are MDHEN and SYDVKM. In DNA, the CDR3 is TGTGCCAGCAGCTTTCGTGGGTCACCCCTCCACTTT. Protein product: CASSFRGSPLHF.

This sequence joins TRBV20-1 and TRBJ1-2; D is unclear. Germline loops: CDR1 DFQATT, CDR2 SNEGSKA (reference sequence). Trimming took off 5 bases at V and 3 bases at J, with 10 bases between the two ends. This CDR3 contains 12 residues. The CDR3 reads CSALTIDYGYTF. Written as DNA, the CDR3 is TGCAGTGCTCTTACAATTGACTATGGCTACACCTTC.

V gene TRBV9 combines with J gene TRBJ2-3, with D possibly being TRBD1 (5 bases). This CDR3 spans 17 amino acids. Per germline, CDR1 SGDLS and CDR2 YYNGEE. V lost 4 bases to trimming and J lost 8 bases, with 26 bases between them. The CDR3 coding sequence is TGTGCCAGCAGCCCTCCCCTACGTAAGACAGTAATACGTACGCAGTATTTT. Translated: CASSPPLRKTVIRTQYF.

The chain couples TRBV11-1 to TRBJ2-6, with D possibly TRBD1 on 5 matching bases. V gave up 0 bases and J gave up 0 bases, with 12 bases separating them. The CDR3 totals 18 residues. In germline, CDR1 is SGHAT, CDR2 FQDESV (reference sequence). The CDR3 DNA sequence: TGTGCCAGCAGCTTAGCGCTGGGGCAGAGCTCTGGGGCCAACGTCCTGACTTTC. Amino acid sequence: CASSLALGQSSGANVLTF. The entire variable domain, with the rest obtained from reference TRBV11-1 and TRBJ2-6, is as follows: EAEVAQSPRYKITEKSQAVAFWCDPISGHATLYWYRQILGQGPELLVQFQDESVVDDSQLPKDRFSAERLKGVDSTLKIQPAELGDSAMYLCASSLALGQSSGANVLTFGAGSRLTVL.

This clonotype was detected ten times or more. The genes are TRBV20-1 and TRBJ2-5; no reliable D call. The germline V gene has CDR1 DFQATT and CDR2 SNEGSKA (reference sequence). The CDR3 has 12 amino acids. V was trimmed by 1 base and J by 5 bases, leaving 8 bases between them. The CDR3 DNA sequence: TGCAGTGCTAGAGGGGTGGGGGAGACCCAGTACTTC. It translates to CSARGVGETQYF.

DNA for the CDR3: TGTGCCAGCAGCTTGCCAGCTCGGGAGACCCAGTACTTC. Residues: CASSLPARETQYF. The V gene is TRBV7-9, the J gene TRBJ2-5; D not resolved. The germline gives CDR1 SEHNR, CDR2 FQNEAQ (reference sequence). This CDR3 is 13 amino acids long. V was shortened by 3 bases and J by 5 bases, with 10 bases between the two germline ends.